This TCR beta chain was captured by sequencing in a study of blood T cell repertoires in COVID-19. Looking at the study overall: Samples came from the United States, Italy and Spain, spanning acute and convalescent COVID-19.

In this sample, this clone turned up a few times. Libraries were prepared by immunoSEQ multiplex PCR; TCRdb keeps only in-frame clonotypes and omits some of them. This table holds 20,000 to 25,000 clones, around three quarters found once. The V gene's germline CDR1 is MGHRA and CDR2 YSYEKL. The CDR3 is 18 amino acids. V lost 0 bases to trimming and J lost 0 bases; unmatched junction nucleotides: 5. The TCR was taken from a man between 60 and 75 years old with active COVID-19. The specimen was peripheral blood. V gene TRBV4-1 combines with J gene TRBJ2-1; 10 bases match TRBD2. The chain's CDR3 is CASSQDRGLAYSYNEQFF. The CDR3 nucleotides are TGCGCCAGCAGCCAAGATCGGGGACTAGCGTACTCCTACAATGAGCAGTTCTTC.